The present TCR beta chain was sequenced within a study of blood T cell repertoires in COVID-19. Study-level background: The origin of the acute and convalescent COVID-19 samples was the United States, Italy and Spain. Sources were T cells, B-cell-depleted T cells, or PBMCs; the material itself was cDNA or gDNA.

The CDR3 consists of 15 residues. CDR1 is SNHLY and CDR2 is FYNNEI in the germline V gene. The V segment lost 6 bases and the J segment 5 bases; nucleotides outside the gene matches: 13. This clone was seen a few times. The method was immunoSEQ multiplex PCR; TCRdb's version includes in-frame clones alone and lacks a portion of them. This table holds approximately 220,000 clones, 80% to 90% found once. The source material was PBMCs or T cells enriched from blood (not recorded which). The origin of this receptor is a man under 40 who had recovered from COVID-19. The chain uses TRBV2 and TRBJ2-7, with 7 bases lining up with TRBD2. As DNA, the CDR3 is TGTGCCAGCAGGAGGTTGGGCGGGAGCAGACACGAGCAGTACTTC. Encoded protein: CASRRLGGSRHEQYF.